This T cell receptor beta chain was observed in a study of shared clonotypes between healthy human individuals. Study results and caveats: Clonotypes shared by all four sorted-subset donors had higher generation probabilities than non-shared clonotypes.

Data came from immunoSEQ multiplex PCR; TCRdb stores just in-frame clones and leaves some out. In the table there are about 2,500,000 clones, more than 90% of which are singletons. On this clone: What it binds is unknown.

This clonotype was obtained from a young man in good health. The sequencing sample was made of naive CD4+ T cells sorted from blood. The subset: CD45RA+ positively selected.

In DNA, the CDR3 is TGTGCCAGCTTTGCGTATGGCCTAGCGGGGGCAGATACGCAGTATTTT. Encoded protein: CASFAYGLAGADTQYF. V gene TRBV27 combines with J gene TRBJ2-3, with 10 bases identical to TRBD2. The V gene end was trimmed by 8 bases and the J gene end by 4 bases; junction bases not matched to a gene: 12. The CDR3 extends over 16 amino acids. Germline CDR1 MNHEY, CDR2 SMNVEV (reference sequence).